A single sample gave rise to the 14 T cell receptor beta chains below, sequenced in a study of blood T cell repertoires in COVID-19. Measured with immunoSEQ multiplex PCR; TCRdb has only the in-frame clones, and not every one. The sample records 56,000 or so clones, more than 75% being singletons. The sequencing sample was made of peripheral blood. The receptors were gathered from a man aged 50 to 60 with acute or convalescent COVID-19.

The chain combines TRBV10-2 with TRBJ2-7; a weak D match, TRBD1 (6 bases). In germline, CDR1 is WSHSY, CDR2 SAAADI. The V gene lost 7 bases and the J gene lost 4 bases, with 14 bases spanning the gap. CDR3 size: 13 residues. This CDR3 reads CASTSGDRYEQYF. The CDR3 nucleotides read TGCGCCAGCACCTCAGGGGACCGTTACGAGCAGTACTTC.

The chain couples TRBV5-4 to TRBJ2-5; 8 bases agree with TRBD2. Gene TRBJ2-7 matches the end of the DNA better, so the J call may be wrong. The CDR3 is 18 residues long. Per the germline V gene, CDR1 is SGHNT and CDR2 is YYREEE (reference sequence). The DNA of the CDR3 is TGTGCCAGCAGCCCCTCAGTCACGAGCGGGGGCCGGGGGTACGAGCAGTACTTC. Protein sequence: CASSPSVTSGGRGYEQYF.

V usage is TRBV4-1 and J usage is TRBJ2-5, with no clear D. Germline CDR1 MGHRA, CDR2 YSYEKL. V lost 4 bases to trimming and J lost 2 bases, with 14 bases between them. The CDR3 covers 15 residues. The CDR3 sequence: CASSRSLVFQETQYF. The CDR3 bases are TGCGCCAGCAGCCGGAGCCTCGTTTTTCAAGAGACCCAGTACTTC.

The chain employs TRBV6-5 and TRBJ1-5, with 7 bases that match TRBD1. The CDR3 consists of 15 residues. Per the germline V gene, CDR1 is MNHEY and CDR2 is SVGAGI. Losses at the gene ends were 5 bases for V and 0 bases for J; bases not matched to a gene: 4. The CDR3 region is CASSPGGYSNQPQHF. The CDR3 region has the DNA TGTGCCAGCAGTCCAGGGGGGTATAGCAATCAGCCCCAGCATTTT.

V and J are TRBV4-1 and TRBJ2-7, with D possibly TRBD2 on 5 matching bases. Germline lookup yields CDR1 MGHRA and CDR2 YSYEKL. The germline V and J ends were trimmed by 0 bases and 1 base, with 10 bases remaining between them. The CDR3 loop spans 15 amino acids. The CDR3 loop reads CASSQDIRESYEQYF. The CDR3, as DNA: TGCGCCAGCAGCCAAGATATAAGGGAGTCCTACGAGCAGTACTTC.

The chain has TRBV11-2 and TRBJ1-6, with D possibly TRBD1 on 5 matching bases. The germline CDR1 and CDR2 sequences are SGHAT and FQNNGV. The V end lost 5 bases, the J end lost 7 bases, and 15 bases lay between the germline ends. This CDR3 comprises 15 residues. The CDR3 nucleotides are TGTGCCAGCAGCCCATGGGAGGGGCAGAATTCACCCCTCCACTTT. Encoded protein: CASSPWEGQNSPLHF.

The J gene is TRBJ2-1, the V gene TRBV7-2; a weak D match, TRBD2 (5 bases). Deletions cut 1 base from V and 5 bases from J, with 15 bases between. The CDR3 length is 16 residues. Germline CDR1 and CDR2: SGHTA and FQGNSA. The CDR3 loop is CASSLEGGSGHNEQFF. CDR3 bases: TGTGCCAGCAGCTTAGAGGGTGGGAGTGGCCACAATGAGCAGTTCTTC.

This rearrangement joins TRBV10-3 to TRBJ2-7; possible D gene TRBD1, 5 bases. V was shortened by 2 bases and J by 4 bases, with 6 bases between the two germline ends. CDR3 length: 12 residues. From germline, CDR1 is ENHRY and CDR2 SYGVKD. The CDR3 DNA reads TGTGCCATCAGTGAGCAGGGTTACGAGCAGTACTTC. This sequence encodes CAISEQGYEQYF.

The CDR3 sequence is CAITKGSGGANVLTF. Here the CDR3 DNA reads TGTGCCATTACCAAAGGCTCGGGTGGGGCCAACGTCCTGACTTTC. The chain employs TRBV6-5 and TRBJ2-6; D is unresolved. Trimming took 10 bases from V and 3 from J, leaving 16 bases between them. The germline V gene has CDR1 MNHEY and CDR2 SVGAGI. The CDR3 totals 15 residues.

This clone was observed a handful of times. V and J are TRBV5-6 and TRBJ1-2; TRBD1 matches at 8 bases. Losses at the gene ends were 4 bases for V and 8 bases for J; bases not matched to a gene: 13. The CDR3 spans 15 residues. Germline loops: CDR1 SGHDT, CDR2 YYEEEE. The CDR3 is CASSLPSDRVRGYTF. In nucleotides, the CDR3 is TGTGCCAGCAGCCTACCCTCGGACAGGGTTCGAGGCTACACCTTC.

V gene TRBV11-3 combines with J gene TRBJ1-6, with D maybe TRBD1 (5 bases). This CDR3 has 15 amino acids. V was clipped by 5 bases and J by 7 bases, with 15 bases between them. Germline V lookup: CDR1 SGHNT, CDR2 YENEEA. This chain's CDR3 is CASSRGEGTNSPLHF. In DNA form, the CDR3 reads TGTGCCAGCAGCCGGGGGGAGGGGACGAATTCACCCCTCCACTTT. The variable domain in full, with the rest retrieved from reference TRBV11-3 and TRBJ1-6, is EAGVVQSPRYKIIEKKQPVAFWCNPISGHNTLYWYLQNLGQGPELLIRYENEEAVDDSQLPKDRFSAERLKGVDSTLKIQPAELGDSAVYLCASSRGEGTNSPLHFGNGTRLTVT.

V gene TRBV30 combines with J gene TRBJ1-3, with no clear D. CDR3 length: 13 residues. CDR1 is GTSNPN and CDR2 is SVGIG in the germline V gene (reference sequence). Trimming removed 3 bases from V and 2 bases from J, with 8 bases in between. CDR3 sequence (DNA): TGTGCCTGGAGCGCCGACACTGGAAACACCATATATTTT. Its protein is CAWSADTGNTIYF.

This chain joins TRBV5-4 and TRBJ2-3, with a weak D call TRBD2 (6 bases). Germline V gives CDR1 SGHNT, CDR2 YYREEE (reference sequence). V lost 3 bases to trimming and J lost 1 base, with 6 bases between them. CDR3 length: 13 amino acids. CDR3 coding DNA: TGTGCCAGCAGCTGGGGGGGCACAGATACGCAGTATTTT. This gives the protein CASSWGGTDTQYF.

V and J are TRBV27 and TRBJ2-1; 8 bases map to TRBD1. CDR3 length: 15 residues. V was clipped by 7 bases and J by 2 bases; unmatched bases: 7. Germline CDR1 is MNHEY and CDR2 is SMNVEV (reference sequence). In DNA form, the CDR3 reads TGTGCCAGCACTTTGGACAGGGAAACCTACAATGAGCAGTTCTTC. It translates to CASTLDRETYNEQFF.